The 13 T cell receptor beta chains in this list originate from one sample, sequenced in a study of regulatory T cells in long-lasting Graves disease. Time point defined: persistent/refractory GD, antithyroid drugs over 5 years with positive TRAb. Construction of the TCR library relied on RNA isolated from PBMCs. In building TCR beta libraries, iRepertoire HTBI primers were used together with Arm-PCR of CDR3 regions. TCRdb itself ran the multiplex PCR reads through MiXCR, one entry per CDR3 protein. This table holds about 660,000 distinct CDR3 sequences, around 32% found once. Source: peripheral blood mononuclear cells (PBMCs), taken when the disease was refractory, from a patient treated with antithyroid drugs. The receptors here all came from a female donor with Graves disease.

This clonotype was detected ten times or more. The V gene is TRBV28, the J gene TRBJ1-2, with TRBD1 as a possible D gene (6 bases). Germline CDR1 is MDHEN and CDR2 is SYDVKM. V gave up 6 bases and J gave up 1 base, with 12 bases separating them. This CDR3 spans 14 amino acids. The chain's CDR3 is CASSPTGFNYGYTF. The CDR3 DNA reads as TGTGCCAGCAGCCCGACAGGTTTTAACTATGGCTACACCTTC.

This clonotype was seen a few times. Relative to the germline gene, one junction end is altered; a read error may explain this. This chain links TRBV11-2 with TRBJ1-1; D is undetermined. The CDR3 is made up of 14 amino acids. Germline assignment: CDR1 SGHAT and CDR2 FQNNGV. The DNA for the CDR3 is TGTGCCAGCAGCCAAGGACCATCCCATACTGAAGCTTCCTTT. Protein product: CASSQGPSHTEASF.

Many counts were recorded for this clonotype. The chain is built from TRBV12-3 or TRBV12-4 and TRBJ1-5; D is ambiguous. The V and J ends lost 6 bases and 2 bases respectively, with 8 bases between them. CDR3 length equals 13 residues. The CDR3 here is CASSLFGNQPQHF. The CDR3 DNA sequence: TGTGCCAGCAGCTTGTTTGGCAATCAGCCCCAGCATTTT.

This clonotype has just a few counts. The gene calls are TRBV6-5 and TRBJ2-7, with 7 bases fitting TRBD1. The germline CDR1 and CDR2 sequences are MNHEY and SVGAGI. The CDR3 is 14 amino acids. The junction had 12 bases not matched to a gene; V was cut back by 3 bases and J by 10 bases. CDR3 sequence reads: CASSYGLATGQQYF. For the CDR3, the DNA is TGTGCCAGCAGTTATGGCCTCGCGACAGGGCAACAGTACTTC.

V and J are TRBV5-1 and TRBJ1-3, with D possibly matching TRBD1 (6 bases). The V end lost 0 bases, the J end lost 0 bases, and 10 bases lay between the germline ends. Germline V lookup: CDR1 SGHRS, CDR2 YFSETQ. The CDR3 has 16 residues. Here the CDR3 reads CASSLDGGSSGNTIYF. The DNA of the CDR3 is TGCGCCAGCAGCTTGGACGGGGGCAGCTCTGGAAACACCATATATTTT.

This clonotype was found a few times. The V gene is TRBV28, the J gene TRBJ2-7; the D gene is possibly TRBD2 (6 bases). Germline V gives CDR1 MDHEN, CDR2 SYDVKM. This CDR3 contains 12 residues. DNA of the CDR3: TGTACCACGGGGGTCTCGGCAAGCGAGCAGTACTTC. This codes for CTTGVSASEQYF.

In its sample, this clonotype was seen many times. The CDR3 coding sequence is TGTGCCAGCAGTTACGACCGGGACAGGAGGGAGACCCAGTACTTC. It encodes CASSYDRDRRETQYF. This sequence joins TRBV6-2 or TRBV6-3 and TRBJ2-5, with 8 bases lining up with TRBD1. From germline, CDR1 is MNHEY and CDR2 SVGEGT. Trimming at V came to 2 bases and at J to 5 bases, leaving 7 bases not matched to a gene. This CDR3 comprises 15 residues.

This clonotype has more than one count but fewer than ten. The rearrangement links TRBV11-2 to TRBJ2-7; the match to TRBD1 covers 9 bases. CDR3 length equals 15 residues. Germline-derived CDR1 and CDR2 are SGHAT and FQNNGV. Trimming at V came to 3 bases and at J to 3 bases, leaving 6 bases not matched to a gene. The CDR3 spells CASSLYRGRVYEQYF. DNA of the CDR3: TGTGCCAGCAGCTTGTACAGGGGGCGCGTCTACGAGCAGTACTTC.

In its sample, this clonotype was seen many times. The rearrangement links TRBV6-5 to TRBJ2-7; 9 nucleotides match TRBD1. This CDR3 contains 15 residues. The V segment lost 2 bases and the J segment 4 bases; nucleotides outside the gene matches: 6. Germline V gene lookup returns CDR1 MNHEY and CDR2 SVGAGI. CDR3 region: CASSYGDREQYEQYF. In nucleotides, the CDR3 is TGTGCCAGCAGTTACGGGGACAGGGAGCAGTACGAGCAGTACTTC.

The rearrangement joins TRBV9 to TRBJ2-2; maybe TRBD1 (6 bases). CDR3 size: 18 residues. The V and J ends lost 0 bases and 3 bases respectively, with 18 bases between them. Germline loops: CDR1 SGDLS, CDR2 YYNGEE. The DNA of the CDR3 is TGTGCCAGCAGCGTAGATGAAGTAGGGGGAAGTTACACCGGGGAGCTGTTTTTT. Translation: CASSVDEVGGSYTGELFF.

This clonotype was counted at least ten times. V usage is TRBV3-1 and J usage is TRBJ2-5; the D call may be TRBD1 or TRBD2 (5 bases each). Per the germline V gene, CDR1 is LGHDT and CDR2 is YNNKEL (reference sequence). The length of the CDR3 is 16 residues. V lost 4 bases, J lost 3 bases, and 18 bases lay in between. The CDR3 nucleotides are TGTGCCAGCAGCCGATCCGCCGGGACCAACAAAGAGACCCAGTACTTC. Translation gives CASSRSAGTNKETQYF.

This clonotype was seen a few times. The V gene is TRBV6-5, the J gene TRBJ1-2; a possible D gene is TRBD1 (6 bases). The CDR3 runs 14 residues. V lost 2 bases and J 6 bases, leaving 13 bases between the germline ends. Germline V gene sequence: CDR1 MNHEY, CDR2 SVGAGI. The CDR3 region has the DNA TGTGCCAGCAGTTACGGCCCACAGGGAAATGGCTACACCTTC. Translated: CASSYGPQGNGYTF.

The chain is built from TRBV20-1 and TRBJ1-2, with TRBD1 as a possible D gene (5 bases). The CDR3 is 13 residues long. Germline CDR1 is DFQATT and CDR2 is SNEGSKA (reference sequence). V lost 6 bases, J lost 4 bases, and 15 bases lay in between. The CDR3 DNA is TGCAGTGCCCCTATTCGGGGACTCTATGGCTACACCTTC. This sequence encodes CSAPIRGLYGYTF.